This T cell receptor (beta chain) was observed in a study of CD8 T cells in ankylosing spondylitis. Germline lookup yields CDR1 SGHKS and CDR2 YYEKEE (reference sequence). This CDR3 comprises 15 residues. The V end lost 4 bases, the J end lost 11 bases, and 24 bases lay between the germline ends. Study conclusions and caveats: Apparently characteristic of ankylosing spondylitis blood was a TCR beta motif (about 8 highly homologous variants). Matched ankylosing spondylitis synovial fluid reportedly contained a significantly enriched population of disease-linked clones. Disease-linked clones had a CD8+ phenotype and relatively low frequency in peripheral blood.

This clonotype turned up a few times. What it binds is not known. TCRdb independently ran MiXCR on the 5' RACE reads; one entry per CDR3 protein. This sample has about 340,000 distinct CDR3 sequences, with 8% found just once. V gene TRBV5-5 combines with J gene TRBJ1-1; D is possibly TRBD1 (5 bases). The sample comprised blood, either unsorted or a sorted T cell fraction (not recorded which). The TCR sequence derives from a male donor with ankylosing spondylitis. The CDR3 spells CASSAQFRQNLRAFF. CDR3 coding DNA: TGTGCCAGCAGCGCACAATTTAGACAGAATCTACGGGCTTTCTTT.